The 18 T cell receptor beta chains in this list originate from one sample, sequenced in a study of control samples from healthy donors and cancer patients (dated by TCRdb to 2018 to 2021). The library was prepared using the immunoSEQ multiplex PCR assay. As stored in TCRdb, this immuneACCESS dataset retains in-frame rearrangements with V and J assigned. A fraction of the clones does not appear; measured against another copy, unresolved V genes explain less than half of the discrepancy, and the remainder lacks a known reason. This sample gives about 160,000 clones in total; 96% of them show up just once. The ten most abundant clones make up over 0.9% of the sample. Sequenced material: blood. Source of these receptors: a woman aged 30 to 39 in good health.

CDR3 sequence: CATSSEDREVSYEQYF. As DNA, the CDR3 is TGTGCCACCAGCAGTGAAGACAGGGAAGTATCCTACGAGCAGTACTTC. The chain employs TRBV15 and TRBJ2-7, with 7 positions matching TRBD1. V lost 3 bases, J lost 1 base, and 9 bases stayed unmatched. CDR1 LNHNV and CDR2 YYDKDF come from the germline V gene (reference sequence). This CDR3 contains 16 residues.

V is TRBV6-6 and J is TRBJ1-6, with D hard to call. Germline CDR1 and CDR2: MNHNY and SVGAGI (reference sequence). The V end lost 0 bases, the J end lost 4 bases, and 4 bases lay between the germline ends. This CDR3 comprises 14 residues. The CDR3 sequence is CASSYSGYNSPLHF. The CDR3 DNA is TGTGCCAGCAGTTACTCAGGGTATAATTCACCCCTCCACTTT.

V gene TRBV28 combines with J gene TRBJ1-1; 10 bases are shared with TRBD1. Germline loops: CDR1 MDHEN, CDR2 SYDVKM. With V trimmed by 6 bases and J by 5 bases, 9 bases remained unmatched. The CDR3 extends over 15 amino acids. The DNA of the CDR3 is TGTGCCAGCAGGTCCGGACAGGGGGATTGGACTGAAGCTTTCTTT. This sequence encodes CASRSGQGDWTEAFF.

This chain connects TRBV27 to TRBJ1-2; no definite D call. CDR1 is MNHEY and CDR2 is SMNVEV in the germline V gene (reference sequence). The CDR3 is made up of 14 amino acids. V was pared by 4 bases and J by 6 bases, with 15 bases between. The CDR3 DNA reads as TGTGCCAGCAGTTCCACCCCACGGCTCAATGGCTACACCTTC. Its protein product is CASSSTPRLNGYTF.

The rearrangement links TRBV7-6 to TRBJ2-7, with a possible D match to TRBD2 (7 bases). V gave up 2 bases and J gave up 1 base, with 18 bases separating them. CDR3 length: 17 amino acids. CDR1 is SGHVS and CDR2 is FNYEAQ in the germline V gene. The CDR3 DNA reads TGTGCCAGCAGCTTACGCCCGGGGGGCGCAGGGTCCTACGAGCAGTACTTC. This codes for CASSLRPGGAGSYEQYF.

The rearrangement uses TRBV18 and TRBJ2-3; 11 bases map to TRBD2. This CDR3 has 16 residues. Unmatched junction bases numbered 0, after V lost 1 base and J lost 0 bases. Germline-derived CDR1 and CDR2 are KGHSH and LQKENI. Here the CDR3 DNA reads TGTGCCAGCTCACCACTAGCGGGAGGGAGCACAGATACGCAGTATTTT. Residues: CASSPLAGGSTDTQYF.

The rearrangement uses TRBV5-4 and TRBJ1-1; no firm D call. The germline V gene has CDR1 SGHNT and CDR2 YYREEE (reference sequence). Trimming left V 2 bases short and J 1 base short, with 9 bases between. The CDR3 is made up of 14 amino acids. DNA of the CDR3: TGTGCCAGCAGCTTAAAGGTCCCGAACACTGAAGCTTTCTTT. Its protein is CASSLKVPNTEAFF.

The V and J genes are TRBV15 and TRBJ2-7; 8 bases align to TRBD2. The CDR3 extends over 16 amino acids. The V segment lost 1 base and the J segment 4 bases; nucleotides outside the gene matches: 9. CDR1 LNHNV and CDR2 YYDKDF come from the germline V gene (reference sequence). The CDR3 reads CATSRAPGGGVYEQYF. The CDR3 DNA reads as TGTGCCACCAGCAGAGCCCCCGGGGGGGGCGTTTACGAGCAGTACTTC. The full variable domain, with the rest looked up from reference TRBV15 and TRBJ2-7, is DAMVIQNPRYQVTQFGKPVTLSCSQTLNHNVMYWYQQKSSQAPKLLFHYYDKDFNNEADTPDNFQSRRPNTSFCFLDIRSPGLGDTAMYLCATSRAPGGGVYEQYFGPGTRLTVT.

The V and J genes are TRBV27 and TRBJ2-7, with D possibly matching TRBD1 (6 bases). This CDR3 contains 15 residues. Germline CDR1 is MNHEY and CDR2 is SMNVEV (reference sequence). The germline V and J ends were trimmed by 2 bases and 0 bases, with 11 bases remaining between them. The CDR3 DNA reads TGTGCCAGCAGTTTAACGGCAGGGGTCTCCTACGAGCAGTACTTC. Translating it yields CASSLTAGVSYEQYF.

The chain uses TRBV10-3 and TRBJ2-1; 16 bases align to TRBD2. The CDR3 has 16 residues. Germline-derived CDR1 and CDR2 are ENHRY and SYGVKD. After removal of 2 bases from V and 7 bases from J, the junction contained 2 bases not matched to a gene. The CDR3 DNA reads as TGTGCCATCAGTGAGGGGACTAGCGGGAGGGTGAATGAGCAGTTCTTC. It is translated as CAISEGTSGRVNEQFF.

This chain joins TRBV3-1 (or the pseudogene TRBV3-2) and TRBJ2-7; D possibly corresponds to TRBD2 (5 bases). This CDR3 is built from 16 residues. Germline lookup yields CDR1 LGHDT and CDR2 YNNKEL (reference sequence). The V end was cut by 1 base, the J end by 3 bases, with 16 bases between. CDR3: CASSQVSGWAYYEQYF. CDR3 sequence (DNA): TGTGCCAGCAGCCAAGTTTCGGGATGGGCTTACTACGAGCAGTACTTC.

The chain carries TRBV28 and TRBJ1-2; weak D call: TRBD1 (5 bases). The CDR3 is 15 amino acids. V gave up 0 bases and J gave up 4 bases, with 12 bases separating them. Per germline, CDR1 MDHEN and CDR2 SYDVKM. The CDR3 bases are TGTGCCAGCAGTTTATGGGGGCGGAGCCTCTATGGCTACACCTTC. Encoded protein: CASSLWGRSLYGYTF.

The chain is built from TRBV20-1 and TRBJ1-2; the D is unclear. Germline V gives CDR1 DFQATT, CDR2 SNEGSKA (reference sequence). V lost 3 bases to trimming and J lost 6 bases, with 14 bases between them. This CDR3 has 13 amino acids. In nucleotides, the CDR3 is TGCAGTGCTAGTGGGCAGGCCGAGGATGGCTACACCTTC. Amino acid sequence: CSASGQAEDGYTF.

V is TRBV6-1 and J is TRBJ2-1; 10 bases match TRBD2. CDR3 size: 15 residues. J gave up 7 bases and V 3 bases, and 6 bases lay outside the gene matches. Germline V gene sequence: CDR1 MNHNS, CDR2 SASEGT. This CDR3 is CASSDPGLALNEQFF. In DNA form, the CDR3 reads TGTGCCAGCAGTGACCCGGGACTAGCGTTAAATGAGCAGTTCTTC.

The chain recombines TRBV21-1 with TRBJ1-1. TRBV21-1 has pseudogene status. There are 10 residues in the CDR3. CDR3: CAREGTEAFF. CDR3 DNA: TGTGCGAGGGAAGGTACTGAAGCTTTCTTT.

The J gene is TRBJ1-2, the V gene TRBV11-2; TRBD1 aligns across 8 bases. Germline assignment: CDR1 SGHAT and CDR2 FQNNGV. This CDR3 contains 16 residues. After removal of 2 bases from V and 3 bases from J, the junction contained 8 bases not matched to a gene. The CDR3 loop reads CASSLKPAGGDYGYTF. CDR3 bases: TGTGCCAGCAGCTTAAAGCCGGCAGGGGGCGACTATGGCTACACCTTC.

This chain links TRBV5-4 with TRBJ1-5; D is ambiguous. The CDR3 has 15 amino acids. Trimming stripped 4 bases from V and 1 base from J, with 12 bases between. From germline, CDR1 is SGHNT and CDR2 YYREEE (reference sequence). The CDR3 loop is CASSPDPSSNQPQHF. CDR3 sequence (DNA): TGTGCCAGCAGCCCCGACCCGAGCAGCAATCAGCCCCAGCATTTT. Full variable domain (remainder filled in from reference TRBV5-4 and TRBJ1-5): ETGVTQSPTHLIKTRGQQVTLRCSSQSGHNTVSWYQQALGQGPQFIFQYYREEENGRGNFPPRFSGLQFPNYSSELNVNALELDDSALYLCASSPDPSSNQPQHFGDGTRLSIL.

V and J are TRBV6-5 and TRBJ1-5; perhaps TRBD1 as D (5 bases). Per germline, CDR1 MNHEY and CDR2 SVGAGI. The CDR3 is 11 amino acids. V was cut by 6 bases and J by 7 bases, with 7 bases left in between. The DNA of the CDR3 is TGTGCCAGCAGCAGGGTACAGCCCCAGCATTTT. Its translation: CASSRVQPQHF.